One sample yielded the 18 T cell receptor beta chains listed below, sequenced in a study of cytomegalovirus exposure and HLA in healthy donors. Primers included in the PCR were 60 Vbeta and 13 Jbeta primers. The method was immunoSEQ multiplex PCR; TCRdb's version includes in-frame clones alone and lacks a portion of them. The sample has 100,000 or so clones; roughly 76% are singletons. Sequenced: PBMCs. These TCRs come from a man between 35 and 55 years old in good health and CMV-seronegative.

This chain joins TRBV6-5 and TRBJ2-7; 7 bases map to TRBD1. Looked up from germline, CDR1 is MNHEY and CDR2 is SVGAGI. J was trimmed by 4 bases and V by 4 bases; bases with no gene match: 10. This CDR3 contains 15 residues. CDR3 bases: TGTGCCAGCAGTTCTTTGACATCAGGGGGATACGAGCAGTACTTC. It encodes CASSSLTSGGYEQYF.

This clone was counted between two and nine times. V usage is TRBV2 and J usage is TRBJ2-3, with 7 bases fitting TRBD2. V dropped 7 bases and J dropped 5; count of bases not matched to a gene: 15. Per the germline V gene, CDR1 is SNHLY and CDR2 is FYNNEI. The CDR3 runs to 16 residues. CDR3 in amino acids: CASKLSSGVWKDTQYF. The DNA of the CDR3 is TGTGCCAGCAAGCTTTCAAGCGGGGTATGGAAAGATACGCAGTATTTT.

The chain couples TRBV7-7 to TRBJ2-7, with D possibly matching TRBD1 (6 bases). The V end was cut by 1 base, the J end by 2 bases, with 12 bases between. Germline values: CDR1 SSHAT, CDR2 FNYEAQ (reference sequence). This CDR3 is 15 amino acids long. CDR3 in amino acids: CASSLDTGPAYEQYF. CDR3 nucleotide sequence: TGTGCCAGCAGCTTAGACACAGGGCCGGCCTACGAGCAGTACTTC.

V gene TRBV6-6 combines with J gene TRBJ2-7, with D possibly TRBD2 on 5 matching bases. This CDR3 spans 14 amino acids. Trimming cost V 2 bases and J 7 bases, with 15 bases left between them. Per the germline V gene, CDR1 is MNHNY and CDR2 is SVGAGI (reference sequence). The CDR3 region is CASSYVLRGWEQYF. CDR3 in DNA: TGTGCCAGCAGTTACGTCCTACGGGGTTGGGAGCAGTACTTC.

This sequence joins TRBV5-6 and TRBJ2-5; 10 bases line up with TRBD1. Trimming cost V 3 bases and J 2 bases; bases outside gene matches: 13. The CDR3 length is 18 residues. In germline, CDR1 is SGHDT, CDR2 YYEEEE. DNA of the CDR3: TGTGCCAGCAGCTCACGCCGGGACAGGGGATACCCACAAGAGACCCAGTACTTC. It encodes CASSSRRDRGYPQETQYF.

The chain has TRBV18 and TRBJ1-1, with D hard to call. This CDR3 has 14 residues. Trimming cost V 1 base and J 3 bases, with 9 bases left between them. In germline, CDR1 is KGHSH, CDR2 LQKENI. CDR3 DNA: TGTGCCAGCTCACCACAGGGAGGTGACACTGAAGCTTTCTTT. Translation gives CASSPQGGDTEAFF.

The chain uses TRBV5-1 and TRBJ1-1, with 7 positions matching TRBD1. The length of the CDR3 is 14 residues. Germline-derived CDR1 and CDR2 are SGHRS and YFSETQ. With V trimmed by 3 bases and J by 1 base, 3 bases remained unmatched. The CDR3 here is CASSWGTANTEAFF. CDR3 nucleotide sequence: TGCGCCAGCAGCTGGGGGACAGCGAACACTGAAGCTTTCTTT.

The gene calls are TRBV5-4 and TRBJ2-3; TRBD1 matches 8 bases. Germline CDR1 reads SGHNT; CDR2 reads YYREEE (reference sequence). The CDR3 extends over 15 amino acids. J was trimmed by 0 bases and V by 5 bases; bases with no gene match: 5. The CDR3 DNA reads as TGTGCCAGCAGATCGGGACAGGCTAGCACAGATACGCAGTATTTT. Translating it yields CASRSGQASTDTQYF.

The chain carries TRBV9 and TRBJ2-7; D call uncertain. The CDR3 is 14 amino acids. With 0 bases removed from V and 2 bases from J, the gap between germline ends came to 9 bases. Germline values: CDR1 SGDLS, CDR2 YYNGEE. CDR3 DNA sequence: TGTGCCAGCAGCGTAGTTGGCCTCCCCTACGAGCAGTACTTC. Translating it yields CASSVVGLPYEQYF. The whole variable domain, remainder taken from reference TRBV9 and TRBJ2-7, is DSGVTQTPKHLITATGQRVTLRCSPRSGDLSVYWYQQSLDQGLQFLIQYYNGEERAKGNILERFSAQQFPDLHSELNLSSLELGDSALYFCASSVVGLPYEQYFGPGTRLTVT.

Only a few counts were recorded for this clone. CDR3 amino acids: CASSLRTQLRDSGSPLHF. CDR3 coding DNA: TGCGCCAGCAGCCTGAGAACCCAACTCCGGGACAGTGGTTCACCCCTCCACTTT. V is TRBV5-1 and J is TRBJ1-6, with 7 bases that match TRBD1. Unmatched junction bases numbered 19, after V lost 4 bases and J lost 9 bases. Germline CDR1 is SGHRS and CDR2 is YFSETQ. The CDR3 extends over 18 amino acids.

The chain carries TRBV9 and TRBJ1-5; the D is unclear. The CDR3 has 14 residues. V dropped 0 bases and J dropped 4 bases, with 8 bases sitting between them. Germline V gives CDR1 SGDLS, CDR2 YYNGEE. CDR3 nucleotide sequence: TGTGCCAGCAGCGTAGGAGTCGATAATCAGCCCCAGCATTTT. Protein product: CASSVGVDNQPQHF.

This clone was seen a few times. This rearrangement joins TRBV10-3 to TRBJ2-5, with TRBD2 identical over 7 bases. Trimming cost V 6 bases and J 1 base; bases outside gene matches: 11. Germline V gene data show CDR1 as ENHRY and CDR2 as SYGVKD. The CDR3 runs to 16 residues. CDR3 nucleotide sequence: TGTGCCATCAGCAACCAACAGCGGGGAACCCAAGAGACCCAGTACTTC. The encoded protein is CAISNQQRGTQETQYF.

The chain is built from TRBV9 and TRBJ1-1; tentative D call: TRBD1 (5 bases). Per germline, CDR1 SGDLS and CDR2 YYNGEE. Trimming cost V 0 bases and J 1 base, with 10 bases left between them. The CDR3 has 15 residues. CDR3 coding DNA: TGTGCCAGCAGCGTAGCTCTAACAGGGAACACTGAAGCTTTCTTT. It encodes CASSVALTGNTEAFF.

The chain has TRBV23-1 and TRBJ1-5, with D possibly TRBD1 on 5 matching bases. TRBV23-1 is noted as an ORF with a role that remains uncertain. This CDR3 is 15 amino acids long. Trimming left V 6 bases short and J 7 bases short, with 19 bases between. CDR3 amino acids: CASSQTRTWGQPQHF. CDR3 bases: TGCGCCAGCAGCCAGACCCGTACGTGGGGCCAGCCCCAGCATTTT.

The chain links TRBV28 to TRBJ2-1; a weak D match, TRBD2 (6 bases). The germline V and J ends were trimmed by 3 bases and 7 bases, with 13 bases remaining between them. The CDR3 is 14 amino acids. Germline CDR1 and CDR2: MDHEN and SYDVKM. The chain's CDR3 is CASSLGLVVNEQFF. DNA of the CDR3: TGTGCCAGCAGTTTGGGACTCGTGGTGAATGAGCAGTTCTTC.

This chain joins TRBV4-3 and TRBJ2-7, with 7 bases matching TRBD1. V lost 1 base, J lost 3 bases, and 9 bases stayed unmatched. Germline values: CDR1 LGHNA, CDR2 YSLEER. The CDR3 extends over 16 amino acids. CDR3 bases: TGCGCCAGCAGCCAAGGCGAGCCGGGACAGAGCTACGAGCAGTACTTC. This sequence encodes CASSQGEPGQSYEQYF.

The chain employs TRBV9 and TRBJ1-2; no reliable D call. CDR1 is SGDLS and CDR2 is YYNGEE in the germline V gene. Trimming shortened V by 4 bases and J by 0 bases, and 13 bases separated the two germline ends. There are 15 residues in the CDR3. CDR3 coding DNA: TGTGCCAGCAGCATGGACGGACTTGCTAACTATGGCTACACCTTC. This translates into CASSMDGLANYGYTF.

The chain couples TRBV5-1 to TRBJ1-6; tentative D call: TRBD1 (6 bases). Germline CDR1 reads SGHRS; CDR2 reads YFSETQ. The V end was cut by 5 bases, the J end by 9 bases, with 18 bases between. CDR3 length equals 15 residues. The CDR3 reads CASRTGTPEPSPLHF. CDR3 DNA: TGCGCCAGCAGGACCGGGACACCTGAACCTTCACCCCTCCACTTT.